Below, 12 T cell receptor beta chains from the same sample are listed, as sequenced in a study of identical twins. TCRdb itself ran the 5' RACE reads through MiXCR, one entry per CDR3 protein. The sample lists 500,000 or so distinct CDR3 sequences; approximately 15% were seen once. The sample was also reused in another study, on yellow fever vaccine responses in identical twins.

Sequenced: CD4+ T cells sorted from blood. Every receptor here comes from a woman younger than 35 in good health.

This clonotype has ten or more counts. The chain employs TRBV5-1 and TRBJ2-3; 8 bases align to TRBD2. Per germline, CDR1 SGHRS and CDR2 YFSETQ. V lost 0 bases to trimming and J lost 4 bases; unmatched junction nucleotides: 7. This CDR3 is 16 amino acids long. The CDR3 loop is CASSLASGSRPDTQYF. DNA for the CDR3: TGCGCCAGCAGCTTGGCCAGCGGGAGCCGGCCAGATACGCAGTATTTT.

The rearrangement uses TRBV12-3 or TRBV12-4 and TRBJ1-1; TRBD1 matches at 9 bases. V shed 5 bases, J shed 2 bases, and the junction held 6 bases outside the gene matches. The CDR3 covers 15 residues. The CDR3 reads CASSPPGQGNTEAFF. CDR3 bases: TGTGCCAGCAGTCCGCCGGGACAGGGAAACACTGAAGCTTTCTTT.

This clonotype was counted only a few times. The rearrangement links TRBV6-1 to TRBJ2-7; 7 nucleotides match TRBD2. In germline, CDR1 is MNHNS, CDR2 SASEGT. J gave up 0 bases and V 5 bases, and 4 bases lay outside the gene matches. The CDR3 sequence is 14 residues long. CDR3 loop: CASSLQRDSYEQYF. Here the CDR3 DNA reads TGTGCCAGCAGTCTCCAGCGGGACTCCTACGAGCAGTACTTC.

The V gene is TRBV5-6, the J gene TRBJ2-5; D is tentatively TRBD1 or TRBD2 (5 bases each). Germline lookup yields CDR1 SGHDT and CDR2 YYEEEE. Trimming pared 4 bases from V and 3 bases from J, leaving 13 bases between. There are 14 residues in the CDR3. The CDR3 DNA reads as TGTGCCAGCAGCGGGACCGGACTGGAAGAGACCCAGTACTTC. Translating gives CASSGTGLEETQYF.

This chain joins TRBV7-2 and TRBJ2-7; tentative D call: TRBD2 (6 bases). Per the germline V gene, CDR1 is SGHTA and CDR2 is FQGNSA. Trimming removed 1 base at V and 11 bases at J, with 12 bases between. The CDR3 runs to 12 residues. As DNA, the CDR3 is TGTGCCAGCAGCTTAGTGGGGCGGGGAAAGTACTTC. Its translation is CASSLVGRGKYF.

J is TRBJ1-1 and V is TRBV18, with D unresolved. V was clipped by 3 bases and J by 6 bases, with 14 bases between them. CDR3 length equals 14 residues. In germline, CDR1 is KGHSH, CDR2 LQKENI. This CDR3 is CASSPDQARAEAFF. Here the CDR3 DNA reads TGTGCCAGCTCACCTGACCAGGCTCGGGCTGAAGCTTTCTTT.

A few counts support this clonotype. In DNA, the CDR3 is TGTGCCAGCAGCCCGGAGCGGGACGGGTCTTTCGGATACAACAATGAGCAGTTCTTC. Translated: CASSPERDGSFGYNNEQFF. The V and J genes are TRBV3-1 and TRBJ2-1, with 7 bases fitting TRBD2. Germline CDR1 and CDR2: LGHDT and YNNKEL (reference sequence). The CDR3 has 19 residues. Germline trimming cut 4 bases from V and 5 bases from J; bases unmatched to any gene: 20.

The J gene is TRBJ2-1, the V gene TRBV5-6, with 11 bases fitting TRBD2. After removal of 3 bases from V and 3 bases from J, the junction contained 5 bases not matched to a gene. The CDR3 contains 16 residues. Germline V gives CDR1 SGHDT, CDR2 YYEEEE. The CDR3 DNA follows: TGTGCCAGCAGCTGGTCGGGACTAGCGGTCTACAATGAGCAGTTCTTC. Its protein product is CASSWSGLAVYNEQFF.

V and J are TRBV4-1 and TRBJ1-6, with no clear D. CDR3 length: 15 residues. Germline CDR1 reads MGHRA; CDR2 reads YSYEKL. V lost 1 base and J 0 bases, leaving 4 bases between the germline ends. In nucleotides, the CDR3 is TGCGCCAGCAGCCAAGGGGCCTCCTATAATTCACCCCTCCACTTT. Translating it yields CASSQGASYNSPLHF.

The table lists this clonotype with many counts. V and J are TRBV7-8 and TRBJ2-2, with TRBD1 identical over 8 bases. Germline V gene lookup returns CDR1 SGHVS and CDR2 FQNEAQ. The length of the CDR3 is 15 residues. Unmatched junction bases numbered 3, after V lost 5 bases and J lost 1 base. The DNA for the CDR3 is TGTGCCAGCAGCCCCGGGACAGGGAACACCGGGGAGCTGTTTTTT. It codes for CASSPGTGNTGELFF.

This sequence joins TRBV7-3 and TRBJ2-5; weak D call: TRBD2 (6 bases). This CDR3 has 15 residues. The ends were cut back, 0 bases at V and 3 bases at J, with 11 bases in the middle. Germline loops: CDR1 SGHTA, CDR2 FQGTGA. The CDR3 nucleotides read TGTGCCAGCAGCTTAACGGGGGGAGCCGAAGAGACCCAGTACTTC. Protein sequence: CASSLTGGAEETQYF.

The chain combines TRBV15 with TRBJ2-2; a weak D match, TRBD2 (7 bases). The V and J ends lost 5 bases and 1 base respectively, with 14 bases between them. The CDR3 runs to 16 residues. Germline V gene sequence: CDR1 LNHNV, CDR2 YYDKDF (reference sequence). The CDR3: CATSETGGLNTGELFF. CDR3 DNA sequence: TGTGCCACCAGCGAAACGGGGGGCCTGAACACCGGGGAGCTGTTTTTT. Complete variable domain (other parts from reference TRBV15 and TRBJ2-2): DAMVIQNPRYQVTQFGKPVTLSCSQTLNHNVMYWYQQKSSQAPKLLFHYYDKDFNNEADTPDNFQSRRPNTSFCFLDIRSPGLGDTAMYLCATSETGGLNTGELFFGEGSRLTVL.